This record covers a single T cell receptor (beta chain). No antigen is known for it. Base-call qualities are not available, and no considerably larger clone is one nucleotide away. TCRbeta CDR3 regions were amplified from genomic DNA by means of the immunoSEQ Assay, a bias-controlled multiplex PCR. From the authors' description of their analysis: The number of nucleated cells in each sample was estimated from the amplification of reference gene primers within the assay. Sequence reads were collapsed and filtered to measure the absolute abundance of every unique TCRbeta CDR3 rearrangement. For each sample, productive Simpson clonality was calculated as the square root of Simpson's diversity index across productive rearrangements. Here the immuneACCESS table is served through TCRdb, limited to in-frame sequences with V and J called. Missing clones are a known gap in these copies; in checked studies unresolved V genes cover under half, and the rest lacks a known reason. D and trimming come from the DNA, and the V and J calls and clone size come from that table. Present in this sample are 180,000 or so clones, about 83% of which were seen just once. Approximately 5% of the sample rests with the top ten.

CDR1 and CDR2, looked up from the germline V gene, are MNHEY and SVGAGI. From cysteine to phenylalanine, the CDR3 is 12 amino acids long. The only DNA kept is the CDR3, 36 bases in frame from the first base. V is shortened by 8 bases, J by 1 base, and the region joining them spans 6 bases. The data were taken from a study of blood T cell repertoires in COVID-19 (TCRdb year 2020). Broadly, across the study: Samples from collaborators originated in the United States, Italy and Spain and spanned both the acute and convalescent phases of COVID-19. Samples were obtained from the ongoing ImmuneRACE study (first 160 participants) and from over 1,000 subjects provided by 6 global collaborators. The dataset comprised deeply sampled blood TCRbeta repertoires from subjects exposed to, actively infected with, or recovered from COVID-19. A freely available public database, intended as a resource for researchers studying the immune response to SARS-CoV-2, is where the repertoires were released. A de-identified subject ID, COVID-19 status, age in years and sex were almost always included in the sample metadata. The material from the prospective study consisted of cDNA or gDNA derived from T cells, B-cell-depleted T cells, or PBMCs. HLA class I and class II types, where available, came from metadata supplied by the sample provider rather than from assay-based typing. Here is what the overall study found, with its caveats: How much clinical and demographic metadata was included differed by source and by participant, and the metadata was provided uncurated.

Participants in the prospective study were aged about 18 to 90 years, lived in over 20 United States geographic areas, and enrolled through a virtual design. Cohort assignment in the prospective study relied on participant-reported clinical history from a screening survey and a study questionnaire. In the prospective study, mobile phlebotomists collected whole blood, serum and a nasopharyngeal or oropharyngeal swab from each participant. Participants in the prospective study had the option to provide additional blood draws and questionnaires over an approximately 2-month period. Blood samples from the prospective study were shipped frozen or at room temperature prior to DNA extraction.

Source material: PBMCs or T cells enriched from blood (not recorded which). This TCR was sampled from a man aged 40-50 years with acute COVID-19. The chain is encoded by TRBV6-5 joined to TRBJ1-3, with no confident D gene call. The DNA reads as follows: TGTGCCAGCTCGGGGTCTGGAAACACCATATATTTT. It translates as CASSGSGNTIYF.